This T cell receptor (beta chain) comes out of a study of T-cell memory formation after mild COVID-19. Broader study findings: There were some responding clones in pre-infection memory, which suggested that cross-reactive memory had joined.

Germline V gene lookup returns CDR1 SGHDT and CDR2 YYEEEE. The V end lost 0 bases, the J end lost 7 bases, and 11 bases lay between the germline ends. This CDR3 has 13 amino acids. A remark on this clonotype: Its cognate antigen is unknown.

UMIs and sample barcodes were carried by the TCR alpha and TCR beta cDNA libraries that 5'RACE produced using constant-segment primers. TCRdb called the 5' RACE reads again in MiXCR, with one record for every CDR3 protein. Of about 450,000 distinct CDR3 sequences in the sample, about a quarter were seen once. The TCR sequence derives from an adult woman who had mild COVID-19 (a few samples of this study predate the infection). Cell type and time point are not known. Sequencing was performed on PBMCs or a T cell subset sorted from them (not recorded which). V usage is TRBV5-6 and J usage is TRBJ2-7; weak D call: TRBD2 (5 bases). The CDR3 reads CASSLELVGEQYF. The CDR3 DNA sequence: TGTGCCAGCAGCTTGGAACTAGTCGGTGAGCAGTACTTC.